These T cell receptor beta chains were read from a single sample in a study of blood T cells in healthy people across ages. TCRdb re-called the 5' RACE reads through MiXCR, storing one row per CDR3 protein. The sample yields 1.4 million or so distinct CDR3 sequences, roughly two fifths seen once. Sequenced input: blood. The source is a woman aged 18-30 years in good health. CDR3s include the opening cysteine and the closing phenylalanine or tryptophan. Fields, in order: CDR3 DNA, CDR3 protein, J gene, clone size, D gene, V gene. The D gene is left open where the match is weak. Not every row has a clone size; where given, it reads once, few, many or a size class.

TGTGCCAGCAGTCCCGACAGGTCACTTTCCTACGAGCAGTACTTC | CASSPDRSLSYEQYF | TRBJ2-7 | . | . | TRBV27
TGTGCCAGCAGCCAAGCAACCTCCAAGGGCGAAAGATACTACGAGCAGTACTTC | CASSQATSKGERYYEQYF | TRBJ2-7 | . | . | TRBV3-1
TGCGCCAGCAGTGAGTCGGCAGCGGACTATGGCTACACCTTC | CASSESAADYGYTF | TRBJ1-2 | . | . | TRBV10-2
TGTGCCAGCAGCCGACGAGCTATCTTCGGTGAGCAGTTCTTC | CASSRRAIFGEQFF | TRBJ2-1 | . | . | TRBV7-3
TGCGCCAGCAGCCTGGCGGCCGGGAGTTTCGAGACCCAGTACTTC | CASSLAAGSFETQYF | TRBJ2-5 | few | . | TRBV5-1
TGCAGTGCTAGCAAAGGCGGGGGGGTGAACACCGGGGAGCTGTTTTTT | CSASKGGGVNTGELFF | TRBJ2-2 | . | TRBD2 | TRBV20-1
TGTGCCAGCAGCTTAGATAGGTGGAGCTCCTACAATGAGCAGTTCTTC | CASSLDRWSSYNEQFF | TRBJ2-1 | . | . | TRBV11-2
TGCAGTGCTAGAGGAACAGAAAGGAGCAATCAGCCCCAGCATTTT | CSARGTERSNQPQHF | TRBJ1-5 | . | . | TRBV20-1
TGTGCCAGCAGTTCGGACAGGGGAATTAGTGTGCGCCCGTTCTTC | CASSSDRGISVRPFF | TRBJ2-1 | many | TRBD1 | TRBV6-2/TRBV6-3
TGCAGCGCCAAAGGTTTGGGGGCCCCTGAAGCTTTCTTT | CSAKGLGAPEAFF | TRBJ1-1 | . | . | TRBV29-1
TGTGCCAGCAGCTTCTCATTTGGGTACGAGCAGTACTTC | CASSFSFGYEQYF | TRBJ2-7 | . | . | TRBV7-8
TGTGCCAGCAGCCAAGACTTCGGGGGGGCTTACAATGAGCAGTACTTC | CASSQDFGGAYNEQYF | TRBJ2-7 | few | TRBD2 | TRBV3-1
TGCGCCAGCAGCTTATTTCAAGCGAGCAGGGCCCTATACAATGAGCAGTTCTTC | CASSLFQASRALYNEQFF | TRBJ2-1 | . | . | TRBV5-1
TGTGCCAGCAGCCTTCGGACAGACTATCAGCCCCAGCATTTT | CASSLRTDYQPQHF | TRBJ1-5 | few | . | TRBV27
TGTGACAGCAGTTTTCTGACTAGCAGTGAGCAGTTCTTC | CDSSFLTSSEQFF | TRBJ2-1 | few | TRBD2 | TRBV12-3/TRBV12-4
TGCGCCAGCAGCCAAGGACTGGGGCCCCCTGGAAACACCATATATTTT | CASSQGLGPPGNTIYF | TRBJ1-3 | . | . | TRBV4-1
TGTGCCAGCAGTGTTCAGGGGGCGGGAGAGCAGTACTTC | CASSVQGAGEQYF | TRBJ2-7 | few | TRBD1 | TRBV28
TGTGCCAGCAGCTCCGGGACGGTTTACAATGAGCAGTTCTTC | CASSSGTVYNEQFF | TRBJ2-1 | many | . | TRBV9
TGTGCCAGCAGCTTAACGTCGGGCATCGGGGAGCTGTTTTTT | CASSLTSGIGELFF | TRBJ2-2 | . | . | TRBV7-3
TGTGCCGGCAGTTTACTGGGCCTGAACACCGGGGAGCTGTTTTTT | CAGSLLGLNTGELFF | TRBJ2-2 | . | . | TRBV27
TGTGCCAGCAGTGAATATAAAGGAGGGGTTACCGGGGAGCTGTTTTTT | CASSEYKGGVTGELFF | TRBJ2-2 | few | . | TRBV25-1
TGTACCAGCAGCGTACAGCTGGTGAGCTCCTACAATGAGCAGTTCTTC | CTSSVQLVSSYNEQFF | TRBJ2-1 | . | . | TRBV9
TGCGCCAGCAGCTTGGTAGGAGGGGCCGGGGCTAGATTTAGCACAGATACGCAGTATTTT | CASSLVGGAGARFSTDTQYF | TRBJ2-3 | . | . | TRBV5-1
TGTGCCAGCAGCCTCGCCAGACAAGAGGCCCAGTACTTC | CASSLARQEAQYF | TRBJ2-5 | . | . | TRBV6-2/TRBV6-3
TGCAGTGCTATCCCCGGGCGACTTAGCACAGATACGCAGTATTTT | CSAIPGRLSTDTQYF | TRBJ2-3 | . | . | TRBV20-1
TGTGCCAGCAGTAGACAGGATAATTCACCCCTCCACTTT | CASSRQDNSPLHF | TRBJ1-6 | few | . | TRBV27
TGTGCCAGCAGCGTAGAGCACATCCGCACCTTC | CASSVEHIRTF | TRBJ1-2 | . | . | TRBV9
TGTGCCAGCAGCTTTCCCCGGACTAGCGGGTACGAGCAGTACTTC | CASSFPRTSGYEQYF | TRBJ2-7 | few | TRBD2 | TRBV7-2
TGCGCCAGCAGCTTGGGACAGGGGATTAATGAAAAACTGTTTTTT | CASSLGQGINEKLFF | TRBJ1-4 | . | TRBD1 | TRBV5-1
TGTGCCAGCAGTCCTGACAGGGGGCTGTACGAGCAGTACTTC | CASSPDRGLYEQYF | TRBJ2-7 | few | TRBD1 | TRBV6-5
TGTGCCAGCAGCTTAGAGGGTCAGGGGGGAGGCTATGGCTACACCTTC | CASSLEGQGGGYGYTF | TRBJ1-2 | . | TRBD1 | TRBV7-2
TGTGCCAGCAGCCTTAGCCTCCAGGGGACGGGTGAGCAGTTCTTC | CASSLSLQGTGEQFF | TRBJ2-1 | many | . | TRBV4-2
TGCGCCAGCAGACGGTTTAGCAATCAGCCCCAGCATTTT | CASRRFSNQPQHF | TRBJ1-5 | . | . | TRBV10-2
TGTGCCAGCAGCTTGGTATCCAGTAGGAAGGAGACCCAGTACTTC | CASSLVSSRKETQYF | TRBJ2-5 | few | . | TRBV5-4
TGCGCCAGCAGCGACGGTGGGGTAATGCGTGAGCAGTTCTTC | CASSDGGVMREQFF | TRBJ2-1 | . | . | TRBV5-1
TGTGCCAGCATCTCCAGGTCCCAGCCCCAGCATTTT | CASISRSQPQHF | TRBJ1-5 | . | . | TRBV28
TGTGCCAGCAGGATACTCACTCGGCCAAAGCAGCAGTACTTC | CASRILTRPKQQYF | TRBJ2-4 | . | . | TRBV6-2/TRBV6-3
TGTGCCAGCAGCCCCGGGACAGGGTGGGCAAGGGAAGCTTTCTTT | CASSPGTGWAREAFF | TRBJ1-1 | . | TRBD1 | TRBV7-2
TGCAGTGCGAGGCCCCCGGGGATATCACCCCTCCACTTT | CSARPPGISPLHF | TRBJ1-6 | . | . | TRBV20-1
TGCAGCGTTGAAGATGGGGGAGGTTCCCTCGCTGAAGCTTTCTTT | CSVEDGGGSLAEAFF | TRBJ1-1 | few | . | TRBV29-1
TGCGCCAGCAGCCACCTAGCGGGGAGGCACAATGAGCAGTACTTC | CASSHLAGRHNEQYF | TRBJ2-5 | . | TRBD2 | TRBV5-1